One sample yielded the 25 T cell receptor beta chains listed below, sequenced in a study of radiation and T cells in renal cell carcinoma. The repertoire was sequenced with immunoSEQ multiplex PCR; TCRdb's copy has only in-frame clones and lacks some. The sample consists of about 16,000 clones, about 58% of them appearing once. Specified treatment: treatment-naive control, cytoreductive nephrectomy. The sequences come from tumor tissue, collected from a patient whose treatment was nephrectomy without radiotherapy. These receptors originate from a man aged 40-49 years with renal cell carcinoma.

The V gene is TRBV5-5, the J gene TRBJ1-1, with 8 bases identical to TRBD1. CDR3 size: 15 residues. With 0 bases clipped from V and 0 bases from J, the junction kept 1 base outside the gene matches. Germline-derived CDR1 and CDR2 are SGHKS and YYEKEE (reference sequence). The CDR3 reads CASSLGDRLNTEAFF. The CDR3 coding sequence is TGTGCCAGCAGCTTGGGGGACAGGCTGAACACTGAAGCTTTCTTT.

This clone appeared a few times. The chain links TRBV6-5 to TRBJ1-1; the match to TRBD1 covers 8 bases. The CDR3 spans 14 residues. Losses at the gene ends were 6 bases for V and 0 bases for J; bases not matched to a gene: 3. Looked up from germline, CDR1 is MNHEY and CDR2 is SVGAGI. CDR3 sequence reads: CASRRTGMNTEAFF. The CDR3 DNA reads as TGTGCCAGCAGAAGGACAGGGATGAACACTGAAGCTTTCTTT.

The chain recombines TRBV5-6 with TRBJ1-2; possibly TRBD1 for D (6 bases). Germline lookup yields CDR1 SGHDT and CDR2 YYEEEE. Deletions cut 5 bases from V and 4 bases from J, with 15 bases between. The CDR3 is 14 residues long. The CDR3 region is CASSYNRAPYGYTF. The DNA of the CDR3 is TGTGCCAGCAGTTATAACAGGGCTCCCTATGGCTACACCTTC.

This CDR3 is CATQGGRDQPQHF. Written as DNA, the CDR3 is TGTGCCACCCAGGGGGGTAGGGATCAGCCCCAGCATTTT. The chain combines TRBV6-1 with TRBJ1-5; TRBD1 matches at 7 bases. Germline CDR1 is MNHNS and CDR2 is SASEGT. This CDR3 contains 13 residues. V lost 10 bases and J lost 5; bases outside the gene matches: 8.

The chain employs TRBV9 and TRBJ1-4, with no clear D. Germline assignment: CDR1 SGDLS and CDR2 YYNGEE. The CDR3 is 19 amino acids. Trimming stripped 4 bases from V and 5 bases from J, with 27 bases between. Here the CDR3 reads CASSFRLPLLRQGNEKLFF. CDR3 nucleotide sequence: TGTGCCAGCAGCTTCCGCCTCCCCCTCCTACGTCAAGGGAATGAAAAACTGTTTTTT. Supplemented by reference TRBV9 and TRBJ1-4, the full variable domain reads DSGVTQTPKHLITATGQRVTLRCSPRSGDLSVYWYQQSLDQGLQFLIQYYNGEERAKGNILERFSAQQFPDLHSELNLSSLELGDSALYFCASSFRLPLLRQGNEKLFFGSGTQLSVL.

This clone was seen a handful of times. The chain uses TRBV2 and TRBJ2-3; possible D gene TRBD1, 7 bases. Trimming took 5 bases from V and 1 from J, leaving 16 bases between them. Germline values: CDR1 SNHLY, CDR2 FYNNEI. This CDR3 is 16 amino acids long. The CDR3 DNA follows: TGTGCCAGCAGTCCAGGGGGGACGTATGGCACAGATACGCAGTATTTT. Translation: CASSPGGTYGTDTQYF.

The chain recombines TRBV19 with TRBJ1-5, with D tentatively TRBD1 (5 bases). Per the germline V gene, CDR1 is LNHDA and CDR2 is SQIVND (reference sequence). The CDR3 has 15 amino acids. V was clipped by 3 bases and J by 4 bases, with 13 bases between them. CDR3 bases: TGTGCCAGTAGTATGTCCGGGACTCTTAATCAGCCCCAGCATTTT. This codes for CASSMSGTLNQPQHF.

The genes are TRBV5-4 and TRBJ2-7; tentative D call: TRBD2 (5 bases). CDR3 length equals 14 residues. Germline V gene sequence: CDR1 SGHNT, CDR2 YYREEE (reference sequence). V was pared by 4 bases and J by 2 bases, with 13 bases between. The CDR3 coding sequence is TGTGCCAGCAGCATACGGGGAGAACCCTACGAGCAGTACTTC. Translated, it gives CASSIRGEPYEQYF.

V usage is TRBV9 and J usage is TRBJ1-1, with 8 positions matching TRBD1. This CDR3 spans 16 amino acids. The germline gives CDR1 SGDLS, CDR2 YYNGEE. V lost 0 bases, J lost 1 base, and 5 bases stayed unmatched. In DNA form, the CDR3 reads TGTGCCAGCAGCGTAGTGACAGGGGATGGGAACACTGAAGCTTTCTTT. Amino acid sequence: CASSVVTGDGNTEAFF.

The J gene is TRBJ1-1, the V gene TRBV7-8; 7 nucleotides match TRBD1. Germline values: CDR1 SGHVS, CDR2 FQNEAQ. Losses at the gene ends were 5 bases for V and 4 bases for J; bases not matched to a gene: 10. The CDR3 runs to 15 residues. The CDR3 reads CASSLAQGVRTEAFF. CDR3 nucleotides: TGTGCCAGCAGCCTTGCCCAGGGGGTGCGCACTGAAGCTTTCTTT.

The V call is TRBV4-1, the J call TRBJ1-6; no clear D gene. Germline V CDR1 and CDR2: MGHRA, YSYEKL. V lost 0 bases to trimming and J lost 7 bases, with 19 bases between them. The CDR3 length is 18 residues. CDR3 in DNA: TGCGCCAGCAGCCAAGAGGAGGCTTCGCCCGTTTCCAATTCACCCCTCCACTTT. It yields the protein CASSQEEASPVSNSPLHF.

This sequence joins TRBV6-6 and TRBJ1-1; a weak D match, TRBD1 (6 bases). The CDR3 loop spans 15 amino acids. Germline CDR1 reads MNHNY; CDR2 reads SVGAGI (reference sequence). The ends were cut back, 2 bases at V and 5 bases at J, with 15 bases in the middle. The CDR3 loop reads CASSYDPGRGTEAFF. The CDR3 nucleotides read TGTGCCAGCAGTTACGATCCGGGGAGGGGGACTGAAGCTTTCTTT.

This chain joins TRBV18 and TRBJ1-5, with TRBD1 matching 7 bases. The germline gives CDR1 KGHSH, CDR2 LQKENI. This CDR3 has 18 amino acids. The junction had 11 bases not matched to a gene; V was cut back by 3 bases and J by 0 bases. Here the CDR3 reads CASSPTGMGSYSNQPQHF. CDR3 sequence (DNA): TGTGCCAGCTCACCGACAGGGATGGGGTCGTATAGCAATCAGCCCCAGCATTTT.

The chain uses TRBV7-2 and TRBJ1-3; D call uncertain. Trimming removed 4 bases from V and 7 bases from J, with 8 bases in between. The CDR3 consists of 12 residues. Germline loops: CDR1 SGHTA, CDR2 FQGNSA. For the CDR3, the DNA is TGTGCCAGCAGCTCCCCCCCCAACACCATATATTTT. Translation gives CASSSPPNTIYF.

The chain joins TRBV7-2 to TRBJ2-1; 7 bases agree with TRBD2. This CDR3 comprises 16 residues. V lost 6 bases, J lost 0 bases, and 8 bases stayed unmatched. The germline V gene encodes CDR1 SGHTA and CDR2 FQGNSA. The CDR3, as DNA: TGTGCCAGCAGTTCAAAGCGGGGCAGCTCCTACAATGAGCAGTTCTTC. Protein: CASSSKRGSSYNEQFF.

By proportion, this clone is medium-sized (0.01 to 0.1%). The chain is built from TRBV10-3 and TRBJ2-3; no firm D call. The length of the CDR3 is 13 residues. V lost 4 bases to trimming and J lost 6 bases, with 11 bases between them. Germline V lookup: CDR1 ENHRY, CDR2 SYGVKD. The CDR3, as DNA: TGTGCCATCAGTGCTGTCTCAGCGGATACGCAGTATTTT. It codes for CAISAVSADTQYF.

This clone is a singleton in its sample. The genes are TRBV10-2 and TRBJ1-2; D may be TRBD1 (6 bases). The CDR3 consists of 14 residues. CDR1 and CDR2 from the germline V gene are WSHSY and SAAADI. V dropped 6 bases and J dropped 3 bases, with 14 bases sitting between them. The CDR3 is CASRVQGVDYGYTF. The DNA of the CDR3 is TGCGCCAGCAGGGTACAGGGTGTGGACTATGGCTACACCTTC.

This clone was observed a handful of times. The identical CDR3 is also encoded by other nucleotide sequences in the sample. The chain employs TRBV6-1 and TRBJ2-5; TRBD2 aligns across 11 bases. Germline lookup yields CDR1 MNHNS and CDR2 SASEGT. The J segment lost 1 base and the V segment lost 2 bases, leaving 0 bases of the junction unmatched. This CDR3 contains 15 residues. In DNA, the CDR3 is TGTGCCAGCAGTGAACTAGCGGGGGGCCAAGAGACCCAGTACTTC. This encodes CASSELAGGQETQYF.

Written as DNA, the CDR3 is TGTGCCAGCAGTGTCAGTCCTATAGGGTACGAGCAGTACTTC. This codes for CASSVSPIGYEQYF. The chain combines TRBV6-1 with TRBJ2-7; no reliable D call. V gave up 4 bases and J gave up 4 bases, with 14 bases separating them. Germline lookup yields CDR1 MNHNS and CDR2 SASEGT. The length of the CDR3 is 14 residues.

The chain uses TRBV5-8 and TRBJ2-5; D ambiguous. V was shortened by 1 base and J by 0 bases, with 7 bases between the two germline ends. The CDR3 is 14 residues long. CDR1 is SGHTS, CDR2 YDEGEE, per germline. DNA for the CDR3: TGTGCCAGCAGCTTGTCCGGGTACCAAGAGACCCAGTACTTC. Its protein product is CASSLSGYQETQYF.

The rearrangement uses TRBV5-8 and TRBJ2-7; no firm D call. CDR1 SGHTS and CDR2 YDEGEE come from the germline V gene. The V and J ends lost 1 base and 7 bases respectively, with 12 bases between them. This CDR3 region has 13 residues. CDR3 DNA sequence: TGTGCCAGCAGCTTGCGGACCGCGTGGGAGCAGTACTTC. Its translation: CASSLRTAWEQYF.

The rearrangement links TRBV6-1 to TRBJ1-2; the match to TRBD1 covers 10 bases. V shed 7 bases, J shed 6 bases, and the junction held 8 bases outside the gene matches. This CDR3 has 14 residues. Germline-derived CDR1 and CDR2 are MNHNS and SASEGT. The CDR3 reads CASTPTGGGDGYTF. The DNA for the CDR3 is TGTGCCAGCACCCCGACAGGGGGCGGTGATGGCTACACCTTC.

This clone was seen more than once but under ten times. CDR3 bases: TGTGCCAGCAGCTTGGGACAGAGGAACACTGAAGCTTTCTTT. Translated: CASSLGQRNTEAFF. V gene TRBV5-8 combines with J gene TRBJ1-1; a weak D match, TRBD1 (5 bases). V lost 0 bases and J lost 1, with 7 bases in between. This CDR3 contains 14 residues. CDR1 and CDR2 from the germline V gene are SGHTS and YDEGEE.

This rearrangement joins TRBV5-1 to TRBJ2-7; a possible D gene is TRBD1 (7 bases). Germline V gene lookup returns CDR1 SGHRS and CDR2 YFSETQ. The CDR3 length is 16 residues. Trimming took 0 bases from V and 2 from J, leaving 15 bases between them. The CDR3 is CASSLAYSGGTYEQYF. DNA of the CDR3: TGCGCCAGCAGCTTGGCCTACTCAGGGGGGACCTACGAGCAGTACTTC.

The chain carries TRBV7-7 and TRBJ2-5, with D perhaps TRBD1 (6 bases). The CDR3 contains 13 residues. In germline, CDR1 is SSHAT, CDR2 FNYEAQ (reference sequence). Between the trimmed V and J ends, which lost 2 bases and 5 bases, there was a span of 9 bases. The CDR3 region has the DNA TGTGCCAGCAGCTTAACAGGGCTGGAGACCCAGTACTTC. This encodes CASSLTGLETQYF.